This T cell receptor beta chain came from a study of response to subunit inactivated influenza vaccine. The V and J ends lost 1 base and 2 bases respectively, with 12 bases between them. This CDR3 comprises 16 residues. Germline V gives CDR1 LNHNV, CDR2 YYDKDF (reference sequence). The study's findings and limits: After each seasonal influenza vaccination, few new T cells are recruited, the authors suggested.

TCRdb independently ran MiXCR on the RT-PCR reads; one entry per CDR3 protein. The table includes more than 450,000 distinct CDR3 sequences, over 9.5% detected once. This clonotype has more than one count but fewer than ten. Its antigen is currently unknown. The V call is TRBV15, the J call TRBJ2-1; D possibly corresponds to TRBD1 (5 bases). The sequence was obtained from a man between 50 and 59 years old who received an inactivated influenza vaccine. The specimen comprised PBMCs from blood, sampled on the day of vaccination. CDR3 sequence: CATSRGTLGAYNEQFF. CDR3 in DNA: TGTGCCACCAGCAGAGGGACACTCGGAGCCTACAATGAGCAGTTCTTC.